A single sample is the source of the 15 T cell receptor beta chains below, sequenced in a study of blood T cell repertoires in COVID-19. Clones were read by immunoSEQ multiplex PCR, and TCRdb kept only the in-frame ones, dropping some. The data contain roughly 80,000 clones, about 83% of them seen just once; the ten biggest clones take up around 3.3%. The specimen sequenced was peripheral blood. The receptors derive from a man aged 45-65 years with acute or convalescent COVID-19.

CDR3 DNA: TGTGCCAGCGGACCTAGCGGGGGCAATGAGCAGTTCTTC. Translation gives CASGPSGGNEQFF. The chain couples TRBV12-3 or TRBV12-4 to TRBJ2-1; 10 positions match TRBD2. V lost 8 bases, J lost 6 bases, and 4 bases stayed unmatched. This CDR3 is 13 amino acids long.

This chain joins TRBV7-2 and TRBJ1-2; 9 nucleotides line up with TRBD1. Germline V gene data show CDR1 as SGHTA and CDR2 as FQGNSA. The junction had 3 bases not matched to a gene; V was cut back by 6 bases and J by 1 base. CDR3 length equals 14 residues. In nucleotides, the CDR3 is TGTGCCAGCAGTTTGGACAGGGGTAACTATGGCTACACCTTC. This codes for CASSLDRGNYGYTF.

The chain is built from TRBV10-3 and TRBJ2-2; 12 bases align to TRBD2. Germline CDR1 and CDR2: ENHRY and SYGVKD. V lost 6 bases, J lost 5 bases, and 7 bases stayed unmatched. CDR3 length: 16 residues. Written as DNA, the CDR3 is TGTGCCATCAGCGGACTAGCGGGATTATCTACCGGGGAGCTGTTTTTT. Its protein is CAISGLAGLSTGELFF.

This clone was counted a few times. The chain carries TRBV7-9 and TRBJ2-2, with a tentative D call TRBD1 (5 bases). Germline V gene data show CDR1 as SEHNR and CDR2 as FQNEAQ (reference sequence). V lost 7 bases, J lost 7 bases, and 16 bases lay in between. This CDR3 spans 14 amino acids. The CDR3 DNA sequence: TGTGCCAGCACTAGAACAGGCAAAGACGGGGAGCTGTTTTTT. It translates to CASTRTGKDGELFF.

The gene calls are TRBV7-9 and TRBJ1-1, with TRBD1 identical over 12 bases. The CDR3 consists of 16 residues. With V trimmed by 5 bases and J by 0 bases, 4 bases remained unmatched. CDR1 and CDR2 from the germline V gene are SEHNR and FQNEAQ (reference sequence). CDR3 DNA sequence: TGTGCCAGCAGCCAAGGGACAGGGGGCTTGAACACTGAAGCTTTCTTT. It codes for CASSQGTGGLNTEAFF.

The rearrangement joins TRBV18 to TRBJ2-2; TRBD2 matches 9 bases. V shed 4 bases and J 7 bases; nucleotides not matched to a gene: 10. This CDR3 region has 16 residues. The germline V gene encodes CDR1 KGHSH and CDR2 LQKENI. As DNA, the CDR3 is TGTGCCAGCTCACGCGCCGGGACTAGCTCTTTCGGGGAGCTGTTTTTT. Encoded protein: CASSRAGTSSFGELFF.

This CDR3 is CASSLVTGELFF. In DNA, the CDR3 is TGTGCCAGCAGCTTAGTAACCGGGGAGCTGTTTTTT. The chain is built from TRBV7-9 and TRBJ2-2; no reliable D call. Germline assignment: CDR1 SEHNR and CDR2 FQNEAQ (reference sequence). The CDR3 has 12 residues. Trimming took 1 base from V and 5 from J, leaving 2 bases between them.

V is TRBV9 and J is TRBJ2-5; perhaps TRBD1 as D (5 bases). V was clipped by 0 bases and J by 1 base, with 10 bases between them. Germline V lookup: CDR1 SGDLS, CDR2 YYNGEE. This CDR3 contains 15 residues. The CDR3 DNA reads as TGTGCCAGCAGCGTAGAGGGGCTAGTCCAAGAGACCCAGTACTTC. Its translation: CASSVEGLVQETQYF.

V gene TRBV7-9 combines with J gene TRBJ1-1; a possible D gene is TRBD1 (5 bases). V was shortened by 3 bases and J by 3 bases, with 17 bases between the two germline ends. Germline loops: CDR1 SEHNR, CDR2 FQNEAQ (reference sequence). The CDR3 is 16 amino acids. The CDR3 region is CASSFVAGREDTEAFF. The DNA of the CDR3 is TGTGCCAGCAGCTTCGTGGCAGGGAGGGAGGACACTGAAGCTTTCTTT.

This chain connects TRBV19 to TRBJ1-1; TRBD1 agrees at 7 bases. The ends lost 6 bases at V and 1 base at J; junction bases unmatched: 2. Germline values: CDR1 LNHDA, CDR2 SQIVND (reference sequence). The CDR3 has 13 residues. This chain's CDR3 is CASSDRENTEAFF. In DNA, the CDR3 is TGTGCCAGTAGCGACAGGGAGAACACTGAAGCTTTCTTT.

V usage is TRBV4-3 and J usage is TRBJ2-1; 13 bases align to TRBD2. The CDR3 length is 17 residues. Germline V gene data show CDR1 as LGHNA and CDR2 as YSLEER. After removal of 0 bases from V and 9 bases from J, the junction contained 8 bases not matched to a gene. This chain's CDR3 is CASSQDGTSGVEFEQFF. DNA for the CDR3: TGCGCCAGCAGCCAAGATGGGACTAGCGGGGTAGAGTTTGAGCAGTTCTTC.

The J gene is TRBJ1-2, the V gene TRBV10-3, with 9 bases identical to TRBD1. CDR1 is ENHRY and CDR2 is SYGVKD in the germline V gene. V dropped 6 bases and J dropped 1; count of bases not matched to a gene: 6. The CDR3 consists of 15 residues. The CDR3 nucleotides are TGTGCCATCAGGCGGACAGGGGTTATTAACTATGGCTACACCTTC. It specifies CAIRRTGVINYGYTF.

This chain links TRBV7-2 with TRBJ2-5; the match to TRBD1 covers 7 bases. V lost 4 bases, J lost 2 bases, and 4 bases stayed unmatched. The CDR3 contains 14 residues. The germline gives CDR1 SGHTA, CDR2 FQGNSA. The CDR3 reads CASSSRDSQETQYF. For the CDR3, the DNA is TGTGCCAGCAGCTCCCGGGACAGTCAAGAGACCCAGTACTTC.

The V call is TRBV10-3, the J call TRBJ2-1, with a tentative D call TRBD1 (6 bases). Germline V CDR1 and CDR2: ENHRY, SYGVKD. V gave up 5 bases and J gave up 4 bases, with 12 bases separating them. The CDR3 is 14 amino acids. DNA of the CDR3: TGTGCCATCAGTCAACAGGGTGTATACAATGAGCAGTTCTTC. Encoded protein: CAISQQGVYNEQFF.

Relative to its sample, this clone is large. CDR3 coding DNA: TGTGCCAGCAGTCCCCGGACAGGGGGGGACACTGAAGCTTTCTTT. Protein sequence: CASSPRTGGDTEAFF. The genes are TRBV6-5 and TRBJ1-1; 10 nucleotides line up with TRBD1. With V trimmed by 5 bases and J by 3 bases, 6 bases remained unmatched. This CDR3 comprises 15 residues. Per germline, CDR1 MNHEY and CDR2 SVGAGI.